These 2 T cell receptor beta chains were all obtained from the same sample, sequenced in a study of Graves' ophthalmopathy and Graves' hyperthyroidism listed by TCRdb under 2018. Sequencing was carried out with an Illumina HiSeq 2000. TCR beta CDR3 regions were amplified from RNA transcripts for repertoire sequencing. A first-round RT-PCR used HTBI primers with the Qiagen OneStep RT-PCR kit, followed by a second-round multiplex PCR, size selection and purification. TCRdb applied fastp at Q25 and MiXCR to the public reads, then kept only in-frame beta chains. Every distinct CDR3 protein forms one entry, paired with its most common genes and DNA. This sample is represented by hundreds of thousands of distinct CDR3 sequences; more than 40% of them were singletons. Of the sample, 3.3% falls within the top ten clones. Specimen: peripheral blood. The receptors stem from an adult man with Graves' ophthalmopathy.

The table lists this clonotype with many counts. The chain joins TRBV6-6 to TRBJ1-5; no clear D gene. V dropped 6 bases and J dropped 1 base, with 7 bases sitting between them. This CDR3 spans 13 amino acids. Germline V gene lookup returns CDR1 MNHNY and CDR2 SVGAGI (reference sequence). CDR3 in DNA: TGTGCCAGCAGACAGTTAAGCAATCAGCCCCAGCATTTT. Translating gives CASRQLSNQPQHF.

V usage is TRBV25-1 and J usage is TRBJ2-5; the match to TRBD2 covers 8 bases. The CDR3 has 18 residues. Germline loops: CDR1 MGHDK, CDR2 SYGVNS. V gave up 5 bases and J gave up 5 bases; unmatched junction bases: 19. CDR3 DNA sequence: TGTGCCAGCAGTCCATTTGACCTTAGCGGGGCCCCCGGGGAGACCCAGTACTTC. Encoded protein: CASSPFDLSGAPGETQYF.